A single sample gave rise to the 4 T cell receptor beta chains below, sequenced in a study of blood T cells in healthy people across ages. Sample-barcoded 5' priming and a J-beta primer mix drove a second PCR of 7 to 11 cycles. MiXCR, run by TCRdb on the 5' RACE reads, gives a single entry per CDR3 protein. The sample yields 1,300,000 or so distinct CDR3 sequences, almost 60% seen once. What was sequenced was blood. These TCRs come from a man aged 18 to 29 in good health.

The chain uses TRBV29-1 and TRBJ2-3, with TRBD1 matching 7 bases. Per the germline V gene, CDR1 is SQVTM and CDR2 is ANQGSEA. The CDR3 extends over 14 amino acids. V was pared by 6 bases and J by 2 bases, with 8 bases of the junction left unmatched. This CDR3 reads CSVQGGQITDTQYF. DNA of the CDR3: TGCAGCGTCCAAGGGGGCCAGATCACAGATACGCAGTATTTT.

This clonotype was picked up a small number of times. V is TRBV20-1 and J is TRBJ2-1; 8 nucleotides align to TRBD1. Germline V CDR1 and CDR2: DFQATT, SNEGSKA (reference sequence). The CDR3 is 11 amino acids. Here the CDR3 reads CTTQGVNEQFF. DNA of the CDR3: TGCACCACACAGGGGGTGAATGAGCAGTTCTTC.

The chain joins TRBV29-1 to TRBJ2-1; 7 bases fit TRBD2. The CDR3 spans 14 residues. The germline gives CDR1 SQVTM, CDR2 ANQGSEA. V dropped 5 bases and J dropped 13; count of bases not matched to a gene: 17. Here the CDR3 DNA reads TGCAGCGTTCTCCGGGACTACGGACAAGAGACCCAGTTCTTC. Translating it yields CSVLRDYGQETQFF.

The J gene is TRBJ2-7, the V gene TRBV27; 10 bases match TRBD2. V lost 6 bases and J lost 2; bases outside the gene matches: 19. Germline V gene lookup returns CDR1 MNHEY and CDR2 SMNVEV (reference sequence). The CDR3 length is 19 residues. The DNA of the CDR3 is TGTGCCAGCAGAAACGTTTTAGGCGGTACTAGCGGGGCCGCCTACGAGCAGTACTTC. Its protein product is CASRNVLGGTSGAAYEQYF.